Shown below are 6 T cell receptor beta chains from a single sample sequenced in a study of blood T cell repertoires in COVID-19. Clones were read by immunoSEQ multiplex PCR, and TCRdb kept only the in-frame ones, dropping some. Among tens of thousands of clones listed, 65% to 85% were seen once. Sequenced: peripheral blood. These receptors originate from a woman older than 75 with acute or convalescent COVID-19.

The chain employs TRBV18 and TRBJ2-7, with D tentatively TRBD2 (6 bases). Germline lookup yields CDR1 KGHSH and CDR2 LQKENI. Between the trimmed V and J ends, which lost 4 bases and 0 bases, there was a span of 10 bases. This CDR3 is 14 amino acids long. CDR3 DNA: TGTGCCAGCTCACAAGGGACTGACTCCTACGAGCAGTACTTC. It yields the protein CASSQGTDSYEQYF.

This clone came up a few times. The V and J genes are TRBV27 and TRBJ2-3, with D maybe TRBD1 (5 bases). This CDR3 is 13 amino acids long. With 5 bases removed from V and 4 bases from J, the gap between germline ends came to 10 bases. The V gene's germline CDR1 is MNHEY and CDR2 SMNVEV (reference sequence). The CDR3 loop is CASSPWGSDTQYF. The CDR3 DNA reads TGTGCCAGCAGTCCCTGGGGCTCAGATACGCAGTATTTT.

The chain carries TRBV3-1 (or the pseudogene TRBV3-2) and TRBJ1-4, with 9 bases identical to TRBD1. The CDR3 has 14 residues. CDR1 is LGHDT and CDR2 is YNNKEL in the germline V gene (reference sequence). The J segment lost 7 bases and the V segment lost 4 bases, leaving 4 bases of the junction unmatched. The CDR3: CASSPGTGSEKLFF. The CDR3 DNA is TGTGCCAGCAGCCCCGGGACAGGGAGTGAAAAACTGTTTTTT.

This clone was seen just once. V is TRBV27 and J is TRBJ1-5; 7 bases agree with TRBD1. V was pared by 5 bases and J by 2 bases, with 6 bases of the junction left unmatched. Germline CDR1 and CDR2: MNHEY and SMNVEV (reference sequence). CDR3 length: 15 residues. The CDR3 region is CASSLGGLGNQPQHF. The CDR3 coding sequence is TGTGCCAGCAGTCTAGGGGGCTTAGGCAATCAGCCCCAGCATTTT.

CDR3 coding DNA: TGCAGCGCAACGACAGGGTCCAATCAGCCCCAGCATTTT. Protein sequence: CSATTGSNQPQHF. The chain carries TRBV29-1 and TRBJ1-5; 7 bases align to TRBD1. Germline CDR1 is SQVTM and CDR2 is ANQGSEA. CDR3 length: 13 amino acids. The V segment lost 7 bases and the J segment 3 bases; nucleotides outside the gene matches: 6.

V gene TRBV10-3 combines with J gene TRBJ2-7; maybe TRBD2 (6 bases). CDR1 and CDR2 from the germline V gene are ENHRY and SYGVKD. The germline V and J ends were trimmed by 7 bases and 0 bases, with 16 bases remaining between them. This CDR3 is built from 15 residues. In DNA, the CDR3 is TGTGCCATCAACGCGGGACGCTTAAGCTCCTACGAGCAGTACTTC. It translates to CAINAGRLSSYEQYF.